A selection of T cell receptor beta chains follows, all from one sample in a study of T cell responses to AZD1222 COVID-19 vaccine. The protocol was immunoSEQ multiplex PCR, while the TCRdb copy is restricted to in-frame clones and leaves out a portion. The sample contains fewer than 150,000 clones, about 93% of which appear only once. The starting material was peripheral blood, obtained 28 days after the second AZD1222 dose. The source of these receptors is an adult who received the AZD1222 COVID-19 vaccine. CDR3s include the opening cysteine and the closing phenylalanine or tryptophan.

V,CDR3
TRBV2,CASRRDRTNEKLFF
TRBV19,CASSEVAGVSTDTQYF
TRBV2,CASSDSRPGNEQFF
TRBV2,CASSEASLRVKAFF
TRBV3-1/TRBV3-2,CASSHLQDYNQPQHF
TRBV7-2,CASSLAGLVNQPQHF
TRBV19,CASSIGGGRGPSALHF
TRBV19,CASSATTGVGTEAFF
TRBV30,CAWSQGVGETQYF
TRBV10-2,CASSEAFLAGGAGELFF
TRBV25-1,CASGVRTGEAFF
TRBV19,CASSQQGKGYGYTF
TRBV19,CASSNRGSSTPNEQFF
TRBV3-1/TRBV3-2,CASSQVPFSGDYNEQFF
TRBV15,CATSRASYGITEAFF
TRBV5-4,CASSLGVFFGQPEGTEAFF
TRBV7-8,CASSLVSAGVREQYF
TRBV12-3/TRBV12-4,CASSFGGDYEQYF
TRBV4-2,CASSQDRTDRNYGYTF